Listed below are T cell receptor beta chains from one sample, sequenced in a study of vaccination and CD4 T cells after COVID-19. TCRdb redid the calling of the PCR reads with MiXCR, one entry per CDR3 protein. The sample gives about 30,000 distinct CDR3 sequences, over 30% of which show up once; roughly 3.5% is in the top ten. The antigens these receptors bind are not known. Specimen: CD4+ T cells from blood, cultured in vitro, collected about 7 months after SARS-CoV-2 vaccination. The source of these receptors is a human donor who had recovered from COVID-19. Each CDR3 is given with its conserved first and last residue. Each record gives: clone size, J gene, V gene, D gene, CDR3 protein, CDR3 DNA. A D gene is named only where the DNA matches it firmly. The listing skips clone size in some rows; elsewhere it reads once, few, many or a size class.

few,TRBJ1-1,TRBV20-1,TRBD1,CSARVKGENRGRTEAFF,TGCAGTGCTAGAGTGAAAGGGGAAAACAGGGGGCGCACTGAAGCTTTCTTT
few,TRBJ1-5,TRBV20-1,-,CSASTPKQPQHF,TGCAGTGCATCGACACCGAAGCAGCCCCAGCATTTT
-,TRBJ2-1,TRBV7-3,-,CASSLTVWESGHNEQFF,TGTGCCAGCAGCTTAACGGTTTGGGAGAGCGGCCACAATGAGCAGTTCTTC
-,TRBJ2-7,TRBV20-1,-,CSATRDAYEQYF,TGCAGTGCCACCAGGGACGCCTACGAGCAGTACTTC
few,TRBJ1-6,TRBV28,-,CASRAAYNSPLHF,TGTGCCAGCAGGGCGGCGTATAATTCACCCCTCCACTTT
few,TRBJ2-2,TRBV7-3,-,CASSSGPSTGELFF,TGTGCCAGCAGTTCCGGGCCATCCACCGGGGAGCTGTTTTTT
-,TRBJ2-5,TRBV7-2,TRBD1,CASSSRQGAETQYF,TGTGCCAGCAGCTCCCGACAGGGGGCGGAGACCCAGTACTTC
-,TRBJ2-2,TRBV18,-,CASSRFNTGELFF,TGTGCCAGCTCACGCTTTAACACCGGGGAGCTGTTTTTT
few,TRBJ2-5,TRBV15,-,CATSRDVGDVVQYF,TGTGCCACCAGCAGAGACGTGGGTGACGTGGTCCAGTACTTC
medium-sized,TRBJ1-2,TRBV27,-,CASRDNYGYTF,TGTGCCAGCAGGGACAACTATGGCTACACCTTC
-,TRBJ1-5,TRBV2,-,CASSEGWSNQPQHF,TGTGCCAGCAGTGAAGGTTGGAGCAATCAGCCCCAGCATTTT